This TCR beta chain was profiled in a study of shared clonotypes between healthy human individuals (dated by TCRdb to about 2020). Some background on the complete study: Two women and three men aged 18 to 49 years were included in the cohort. The study deeply sequenced blood TCR repertoires of roughly five healthy adults to estimate repertoire size and the extent of clonotype sharing between individuals. To increase sequencing depth and limit assay-specific biases, TCR repertoire library preparation and sequencing were carried out by different laboratories using diverse techniques. Leukapheresis yielded between about 0.8 and 8.9 billion PBMCs per donor. Overall results and qualifications from the work: Because the study included only a small number of donors, the genetic and exposure-history diversity represented was limited. Pairwise subsampling led to the expectation that sequencing depth would affect the degree of clonotype sharing among donors. Sampling was limited to blood, and TCR repertoires in tissue likely differ from TCR repertoires in blood.

The donors were healthy, HIV-negative adults who had no recently reported acute infections or vaccinations. All donors were Caucasian adults living in Nashville, Tennessee, USA. For unsorted samples, some 90 million PBMCs were counted and genomic DNA was extracted with the QIAamp DNA Blood Mini kit. Blood was collected by leukapheresis, and PBMCs were isolated by Ficoll-Histopaque density gradient centrifugation and then cryopreserved in liquid nitrogen vapor phase. Details on this clone: The antigen it binds to is not known. Per-base qualities were not stored, and no clone one base away is much larger.

TCR CDR3 regions were amplified from genomic DNA by multiplex PCR using the deep immunoSEQ assay. Extracted genomic DNA from each cell subset was spread evenly across all wells of several immunoSEQ 96-well plates, with each plate serving as a replicate. For unsorted PBMC, 300 ng of genomic DNA, equivalent to approximately 30,000 T cell genomes, went into each replicate PCR. Genomic DNA from unsorted PBMC was sequenced over ten immunoSEQ deep assay plates. Purified libraries were measured with a Qubit 3.0 fluorometer, size-checked on a Bioanalyzer 2100, and measured again with the KAPA Library Quantification kit. Every immunoSEQ 96-well plate was sequenced on a separate single-read 150-cycle Illumina NextSeq 550 flow cell. Per the source publication's procedure: Because only junctional sequences without quality scores were contained in the immunoSEQ output, filtering matching that applied to full-length reads could not be performed. To assign V/J genes and CDR3, sequences were annotated using PyIR, a Python wrapper for IgBLAST v1.9, with IMGT germline references. Reads with weak V/J assignments (E-value above 1e-6), missing CDR3, stop codons, out-of-frame junctions, or ambiguous translated residues were removed. V3J clonotypes were defined as sequences sharing the same inferred V gene, J gene, and CDR3 amino acid sequence. To compute the percentage overlap between repertoires, the number of shared unique clonotypes was divided by the size of the smaller repertoire. Repertoire richness was assessed with RTK rarefaction, the Chao1 estimator, and Recon v2.1 estimates of unobserved clonotypes. TCRdb mirrors the immuneACCESS table, restricted to in-frame sequences. Some clones are absent from its copies; in checked studies, under half trace to an unresolved V gene, and the reason for the others is unknown. V and J calls and clone size are as listed in that table; D and trimming were resolved from the DNA. This sample holds about 490,000 clones; 79% were observed only once. Clones ranked in the top ten supply around 12% of the sample.

Taken from cysteine to phenylalanine, the CDR3 has 13 residues. Only the CDR3 DNA stays, 39 bases, in frame from base 1. Here V drops 8 bases and J drops 4 bases, and the junction holds 7 bases not matched to any gene. CDR1 MNHEY and CDR2 SMNVEV are derived from the germline V gene (reference sequence). The specimen sequenced was PBMCs. The clonotype comes from a woman in her forties in good health. Some clones in this sample may be carry-over from other donors' samples. The chain links TRBV27 with TRBJ2-7, with TRBD2 matching 8 junction bases. In nucleotides, the sequence is TGTGCCAGCTCCGTGGTAGCGGGATACGAGCAGTACTTC. It translates to CASSVVAGYEQYF.